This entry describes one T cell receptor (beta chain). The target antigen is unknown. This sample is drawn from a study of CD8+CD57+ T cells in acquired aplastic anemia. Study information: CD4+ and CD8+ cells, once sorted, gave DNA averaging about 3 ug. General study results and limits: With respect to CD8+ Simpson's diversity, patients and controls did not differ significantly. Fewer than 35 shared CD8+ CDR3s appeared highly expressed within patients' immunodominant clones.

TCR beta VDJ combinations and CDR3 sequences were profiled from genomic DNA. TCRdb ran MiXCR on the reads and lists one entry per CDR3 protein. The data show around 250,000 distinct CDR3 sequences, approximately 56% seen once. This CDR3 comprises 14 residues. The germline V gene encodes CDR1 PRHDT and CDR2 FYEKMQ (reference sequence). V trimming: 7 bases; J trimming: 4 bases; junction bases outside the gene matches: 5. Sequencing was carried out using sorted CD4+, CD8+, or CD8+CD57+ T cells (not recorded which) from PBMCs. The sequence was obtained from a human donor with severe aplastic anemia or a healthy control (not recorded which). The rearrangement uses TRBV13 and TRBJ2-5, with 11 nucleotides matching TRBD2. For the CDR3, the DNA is TGTGCCAGCACATCCCTAGCGGGAGGAGAGACCCAGTACTTC. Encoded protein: CASTSLAGGETQYF.